This T cell receptor (beta chain) was retrieved from a study of CD8+ T cells in alopecia areata. Overall study findings and caveats: Especially in alopecia totalis/universalis, lesional scalp showed greater clonality than normal scalp did.

Stated treatment: oral pan-JAK inhibitor, 5-10 mg twice daily. This clone was counted only a few times. Its target is not known. RNA extraction was followed by reverse transcription into cDNA, which acted as the sequencing template. The assay was immunoSEQ multiplex PCR, and TCRdb's table has in-frame clones only and misses some. This sample has 120,000 or so clones, with over 55% found just once. Germline V CDR1 and CDR2: SQVTM, ANQGSEA. Trimming stripped 7 bases from V and 2 bases from J, with 8 bases between. This CDR3 spans 11 amino acids. The rearrangement joins TRBV29-1 to TRBJ2-5, with D perhaps given as TRBD1 or TRBD2 (5 bases each). The sequenced sample was CD4+ T cells sorted from blood, obtained at week 4, from a patient treated with tofacitinib. This TCR derives from a human donor with alopecia areata. This CDR3 reads CSAGLQETQYF. The CDR3 DNA sequence: TGCAGCGCGGGGCTACAAGAGACCCAGTACTTC.